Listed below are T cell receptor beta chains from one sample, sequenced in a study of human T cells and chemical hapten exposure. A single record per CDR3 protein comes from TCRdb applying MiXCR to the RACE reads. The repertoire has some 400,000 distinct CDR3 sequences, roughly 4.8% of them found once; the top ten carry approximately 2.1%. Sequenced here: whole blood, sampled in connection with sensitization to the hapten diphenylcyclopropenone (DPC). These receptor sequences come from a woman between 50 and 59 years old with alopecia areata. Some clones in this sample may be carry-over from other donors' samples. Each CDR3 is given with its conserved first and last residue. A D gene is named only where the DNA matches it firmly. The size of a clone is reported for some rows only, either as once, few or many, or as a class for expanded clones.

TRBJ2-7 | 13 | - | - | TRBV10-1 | CASSDPDGYEQYF | TGCGCCAGCAGTGACCCGGACGGGTACGAGCAGTACTTC
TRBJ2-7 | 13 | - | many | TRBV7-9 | CASSLVSGDGQYF | TGTGCCAGCAGCTTAGTCTCGGGGGATGGGCAGTACTTC
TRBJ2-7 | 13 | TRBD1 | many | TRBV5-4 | CASSWDSAYEQYF | TGTGCCAGTTCGTGGGACAGTGCCTACGAGCAGTACTTC
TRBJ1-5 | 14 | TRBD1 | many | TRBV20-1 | CSAPEGQGGQPQHF | TGCAGTGCCCCCGAGGGACAGGGGGGGCAGCCCCAGCATTTT
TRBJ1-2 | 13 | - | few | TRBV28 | CATLPGTRYGYTF | TGTGCCACCCTGCCCGGGACACGGTATGGCTACACCTTC
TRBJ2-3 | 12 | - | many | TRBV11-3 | CASSFPADTQYF | TGTGCCAGCAGCTTTCCCGCAGATACGCAGTATTTT
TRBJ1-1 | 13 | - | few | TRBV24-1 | CATAHGPGAEAFF | TGTGCCACCGCGCACGGTCCTGGGGCTGAAGCTTTCTTT
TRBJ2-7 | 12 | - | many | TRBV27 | CASSAPSGEQYF | TGTGCCAGCAGTGCGCCTTCGGGCGAGCAGTACTTC
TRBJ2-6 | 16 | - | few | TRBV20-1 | CSARDSRQAGANVLTF | TGCAGTGCTAGAGACTCCCGGCAAGCTGGGGCCAACGTCCTGACTTTC
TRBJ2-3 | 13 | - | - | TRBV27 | CASSFSYRDTQYF | TGTGCCAGCAGTTTTTCATACCGGGATACGCAGTATTTT
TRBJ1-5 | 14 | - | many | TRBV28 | CASSPTQLSKPQHF | TGTGCCAGCAGTCCTACACAGTTATCAAAGCCCCAGCATTTT
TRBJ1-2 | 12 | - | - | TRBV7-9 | CASSRTQAYYTF | TGTGCCAGCAGCCGGACACAGGCGTACTACACCTTC
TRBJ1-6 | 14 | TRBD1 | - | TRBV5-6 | CASRSGTGGSPLHF | TGTGCCAGCAGGTCCGGGACAGGGGGCTCACCCCTCCACTTT
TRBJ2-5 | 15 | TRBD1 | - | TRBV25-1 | CASSSPGTGSETQYF | TGTGCCAGCAGTTCCCCCGGGACAGGGTCAGAGACCCAGTACTTC
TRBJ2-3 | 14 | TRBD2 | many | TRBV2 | CASRAAGSTDTQYF | TGTGCCAGCAGGGCAGCGGGGAGCACAGATACGCAGTATTTT
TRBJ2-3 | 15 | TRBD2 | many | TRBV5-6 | CASSLVAGGTDTQYF | TGTGCCAGCAGCTTGGTCGCGGGGGGCACAGATACGCAGTATTTT
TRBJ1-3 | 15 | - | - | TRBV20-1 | CCASSSTSSGNTIYF | TGCTGTGCTAGTAGCAGCACTAGCTCTGGAAACACCATATATTTT
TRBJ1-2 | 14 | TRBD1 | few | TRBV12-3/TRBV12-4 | CASSYTGTGLGYTF | TGTGCCAGCAGTTATACTGGGACAGGGCTCGGCTACACCTTC
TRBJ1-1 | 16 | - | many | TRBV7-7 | CASSLAEGIENTEAFF | TGTGCCAGCAGCTTAGCTGAAGGGATTGAGAACACTGAAGCTTTCTTT
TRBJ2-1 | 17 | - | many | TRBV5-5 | CASSLLWAGSSYNEQFF | TGTGCCAGCAGCTTGCTTTGGGCGGGGAGCTCCTACAATGAGCAGTTCTTC
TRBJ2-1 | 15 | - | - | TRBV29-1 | CSVDSDRSSYNEQFF | TGCAGCGTTGATAGTGACAGATCCTCCTACAATGAGCAGTTCTTC
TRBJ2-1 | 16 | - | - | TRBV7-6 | CASSFVPAEERNEQFF | TGTGCCAGCAGCTTCGTCCCAGCGGAGGAACGGAATGAGCAGTTCTTC
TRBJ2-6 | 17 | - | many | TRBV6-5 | CASSFRTGRTGANVLTF | TGTGCCAGCAGTTTCCGGACGGGGCGTACTGGGGCCAACGTCCTGACTTTC
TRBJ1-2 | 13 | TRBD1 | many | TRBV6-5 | CASTQGAPDGYTF | TGTGCCAGCACACAGGGGGCGCCGGATGGCTACACCTTC
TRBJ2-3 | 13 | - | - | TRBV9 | CASSVGDQSTQYF | TGTGCCAGCAGCGTAGGGGACCAGTCAACCCAGTATTTT
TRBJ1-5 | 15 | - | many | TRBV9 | CASSLAGYSNQPQHF | TGTGCCAGCAGCTTAGCCGGGTATAGCAATCAGCCCCAGCATTTT
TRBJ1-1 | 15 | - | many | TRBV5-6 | CASSLAVGVGTEAFF | TGTGCCAGCAGCTTGGCCGTGGGGGTAGGAACTGAAGCTTTCTTT
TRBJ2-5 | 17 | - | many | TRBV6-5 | CASSYSFPGTYPSTQYF | TGTGCCAGCAGTTACTCGTTTCCTGGGACATACCCGTCGACCCAGTACTTC
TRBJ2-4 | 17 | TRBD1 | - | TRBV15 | CATSRDDRGQTKNIQYF | TGTGCCACCAGCAGAGATGACAGGGGGCAAACCAAAAACATTCAGTACTTC
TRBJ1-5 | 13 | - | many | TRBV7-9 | CASSLDSSESQHF | TGTGCCAGCAGCTTAGACAGTTCTGAGTCCCAGCATTTT